One sample yielded the 14 T cell receptor beta chains listed below, sequenced in a study of CD8 T cells in ankylosing spondylitis (dated by TCRdb to between 2016 and 2019). Receptor libraries were prepared by 5' RACE. The listed sequencing device is Illumina HiSeq 2500. TCRdb applied fastp at Q25 and MiXCR to the public reads, then kept only in-frame beta chains. Rows with one shared CDR3 protein collapse into an entry with the most common genes and DNA. For this sample the table gives fewer than 200,000 distinct CDR3 sequences, of which roughly 18% were detected only once. The ten largest account for 4.3% of the sample. Input material: blood, either unsorted or a sorted T cell fraction (not recorded which). Receptor source: a male donor aged 10 to 35 with ankylosing spondylitis or in good health (not recorded which). Donor details come from another sample of the same person, matched by shared clones.

In this sample, this clonotype turned up many times. This chain joins TRBV4-2 and TRBJ2-5; D gene unclear. The CDR3 covers 13 residues. Germline CDR1 LGHNA, CDR2 YNFKEQ. V was trimmed by 0 bases and J by 1 base, leaving 3 bases between them. The CDR3: CASSQDPQETQYF. The CDR3 DNA is TGTGCCAGCAGCCAAGATCCCCAAGAGACCCAGTACTTC.

This clonotype was seen repeatedly, ten times or more. The chain combines TRBV30 with TRBJ1-6, with 10 bases aligning to TRBD1. Germline assignment: CDR1 GTSNPN and CDR2 SVGIG (reference sequence). The CDR3 totals 15 residues. V dropped 4 bases and J dropped 9; count of bases not matched to a gene: 9. The CDR3 DNA sequence: TGTGCCTGGAAGCTGACAGGGGGCGTAGGTTCACCCCTCCACTTT. It is translated as CAWKLTGGVGSPLHF.

This clonotype was counted many times. J is TRBJ2-3 and V is TRBV18; D remains unclear. Germline lookup yields CDR1 KGHSH and CDR2 LQKENI. This CDR3 is 13 amino acids long. With 0 bases removed from V and 4 bases from J, the gap between germline ends came to 5 bases. CDR3 sequence reads: CASSPPGADTQYF. As DNA, the CDR3 is TGTGCCAGCTCACCACCCGGAGCAGATACGCAGTATTTT.

This clonotype was counted ten times or more. The rearrangement uses TRBV12-3 or TRBV12-4 and TRBJ1-2; TRBD1 is a possible D gene (6 bases). V lost 3 bases and J lost 4, with 9 bases in between. This CDR3 comprises 13 residues. CDR3 region: CASSLAGAYGYTF. CDR3 sequence (DNA): TGTGCCAGCAGTTTGGCAGGGGCCTATGGCTACACCTTC.

This clonotype has more than one count but fewer than ten. The CDR3 DNA sequence: TGTGCCACCAGTCGACAGGACCTCTTGATGAACACTGAAGCTTTCTTT. Protein sequence: CATSRQDLLMNTEAFF. The chain links TRBV24-1 to TRBJ1-1; maybe TRBD1 (6 bases). V dropped 6 bases and J dropped 0 bases, with 16 bases sitting between them. The CDR3 has 16 amino acids. In germline, CDR1 is KGHDR, CDR2 SFDVKD.

This clonotype was counted ten times or more. V is TRBV20-1 and J is TRBJ2-6; 8 nucleotides agree with TRBD2. The junction had 13 bases not matched to a gene; V was cut back by 6 bases and J by 0 bases. Germline-derived CDR1 and CDR2 are DFQATT and SNEGSKA (reference sequence). This CDR3 comprises 18 residues. The CDR3 DNA is TGCAGTGCCCACCCCCCGGGACTAGTACTCTCTGGGGCCAACGTCCTGACTTTC. Its translation is CSAHPPGLVLSGANVLTF.

The table lists this clonotype with many counts. This rearrangement joins TRBV12-3 or TRBV12-4 to TRBJ2-2; 11 nucleotides agree with TRBD2. The CDR3 is 14 amino acids. The V and J ends lost 6 bases and 4 bases, in that order; junction bases with no gene match: 1. The CDR3 is CASRGLAGTGELFF. The CDR3 DNA sequence: TGTGCCAGCAGAGGACTAGCGGGCACCGGGGAGCTGTTTTTT.

This clonotype has a count of ten or more. The V and J genes are TRBV12-3 or TRBV12-4 and TRBJ1-1, with D unclear. The CDR3 covers 13 residues. V shed 3 bases and J shed 1 base, with 6 bases lying between them. CDR3: CASSLWENTEAFF. Written as DNA, the CDR3 is TGTGCCAGCAGTTTGTGGGAGAACACTGAAGCTTTCTTT.

The chain joins TRBV19 to TRBJ2-1; the match to TRBD2 covers 9 bases. Germline V gene sequence: CDR1 LNHDA, CDR2 SQIVND (reference sequence). The CDR3 has 15 residues. Unmatched junction bases numbered 7, after V lost 6 bases and J lost 4 bases. The CDR3 coding sequence is TGTGCCAGTAGGCACCGACTAGCGGAATACAATGAGCAGTTCTTC. It encodes CASRHRLAEYNEQFF.

This clonotype occurred a few times. The chain joins TRBV4-1 to TRBJ1-5, with 8 bases matching TRBD1. Germline trimming cut 2 bases from V and 6 bases from J; bases unmatched to any gene: 9. The CDR3 covers 16 residues. CDR1 is MGHRA, CDR2 YSYEKL, per germline. CDR3 region: CASSQPGQGRGQPQHF. The CDR3 coding sequence is TGCGCCAGCAGCCAACCCGGACAGGGCAGAGGTCAGCCCCAGCATTTT.

This clonotype came up many times. V usage is TRBV5-1 and J usage is TRBJ1-4; possibly TRBD1 for D (5 bases). V was cut by 0 bases and J by 7 bases, with 10 bases left in between. This CDR3 contains 14 residues. Per germline, CDR1 SGHRS and CDR2 YFSETQ. The chain's CDR3 is CASSLERRGEKLFF. As DNA, the CDR3 is TGCGCCAGCAGCTTGGAACGGAGGGGTGAAAAACTGTTTTTT.

CDR3 sequence: CASSLTSGRGSEQFF. In nucleotides, the CDR3 is TGCGCCAGCAGCTTGACTAGCGGGAGAGGTAGTGAGCAGTTCTTC. The chain has TRBV5-1 and TRBJ2-1; 11 bases agree with TRBD2. Trimming at V came to 1 base and at J to 9 bases, leaving 6 bases not matched to a gene. Germline V CDR1 and CDR2: SGHRS, YFSETQ. This CDR3 region has 15 residues.

This clonotype was picked up many times. This chain connects TRBV29-1 to TRBJ2-3; no firm D call. Germline V CDR1 and CDR2: SQVTM, ANQGSEA. The CDR3 totals 13 residues. The V and J ends lost 5 bases and 2 bases respectively, with 11 bases between them. The CDR3 DNA reads as TGCAGCGTTTCTGCGGAGAACACAGATACGCAGTATTTT. Protein: CSVSAENTDTQYF.

This clonotype was found many times. The chain joins TRBV29-1 to TRBJ2-1; D is perhaps TRBD1 or TRBD2 (5 bases each). V dropped 5 bases and J dropped 0 bases, with 20 bases sitting between them. Germline assignment: CDR1 SQVTM and CDR2 ANQGSEA. CDR3 size: 17 residues. CDR3 region: CSVRSSRDPSSYNEQFF. The DNA of the CDR3 is TGCAGCGTTCGTTCTTCGAGGGACCCCAGCTCCTACAATGAGCAGTTCTTC.